These 15 T cell receptor beta chains were sequenced from one sample in a study of blood T cells in healthy people across ages. Using a J-beta primer mix together with a sample-barcoded 5' primer, a second PCR was run for about 6 to 11 cycles. TCRdb used MiXCR to reprocess the 5' RACE reads, holding one entry per CDR3 protein. The data show roughly 2 million distinct CDR3 sequences, roughly 52% seen once. Source material: blood. These TCRs come from a woman aged 35 to 49 in good health.

The chain carries TRBV3-1 and TRBJ2-5; 12 nucleotides line up with TRBD1. Germline CDR1 LGHDT, CDR2 YNNKEL (reference sequence). This CDR3 is 16 amino acids long. V gave up 3 bases and J gave up 4 bases; unmatched junction bases: 6. The CDR3: CASSHRDRGRAETQYF. The CDR3 DNA reads TGTGCCAGCAGCCACCGGGACAGGGGGCGCGCAGAGACCCAGTACTTC.

This clonotype was seen only once. The chain uses TRBV7-8 and TRBJ2-1; D remains unclear. The germline V gene has CDR1 SGHVS and CDR2 FQNEAQ. The CDR3 spans 16 residues. The V gene lost 1 base and the J gene lost 0 bases, with 10 bases spanning the gap. CDR3 region: CASSLVHESSYNEQFF. CDR3 in DNA: TGTGCCAGCAGCTTAGTACACGAGAGCTCCTACAATGAGCAGTTCTTC.

The chain recombines TRBV10-3 with TRBJ2-5, with unresolved D. The CDR3 has 15 amino acids. CDR1 is ENHRY, CDR2 SYGVKD, per germline. Trimming took 6 bases from V and 0 from J, leaving 14 bases between them. This CDR3 reads CAIRGYGRNQETQYF. Here the CDR3 DNA reads TGTGCCATCAGGGGATATGGACGTAACCAAGAGACCCAGTACTTC.

This clonotype was detected only once. This sequence joins TRBV29-1 and TRBJ2-3, with D perhaps matching TRBD2 (5 bases). Looked up from germline, CDR1 is SQVTM and CDR2 is ANQGSEA. V shed 7 bases and J shed 5 bases, with 16 bases lying between them. The CDR3 covers 13 residues. In DNA form, the CDR3 reads TGCAGCGCTCCGGACGGGAACAGAGATACGCAGTATTTT. This translates into CSAPDGNRDTQYF.

Only a few counts were recorded for this clonotype. The chain combines TRBV20-1 with TRBJ2-5; 7 positions match TRBD1. Unmatched junction bases numbered 7, after V lost 7 bases and J lost 5 bases. Germline V gene lookup returns CDR1 DFQATT and CDR2 SNEGSKA (reference sequence). CDR3 size: 12 residues. The CDR3 DNA reads TGCAGTGTTGATGACAGGGCCGAGACCCAGTACTTC. As protein: CSVDDRAETQYF.

The chain recombines TRBV6-2 or TRBV6-3 with TRBJ2-1, with 16 bases lining up with TRBD2. Germline V gene sequence: CDR1 MNHEY, CDR2 SVGEGT. The length of the CDR3 is 18 residues. V shed 4 bases and J 7 bases; nucleotides not matched to a gene: 10. The CDR3 DNA is TGTGCCAGCAGTTCCCTCCCGGGACTAGCGGGGGGGCGGAATGAGCAGTTCTTC. The encoded protein is CASSSLPGLAGGRNEQFF.

The chain combines TRBV20-1 with TRBJ2-5; 7 bases agree with TRBD1. CDR1 and CDR2 (germline): DFQATT, SNEGSKA (reference sequence). Trimming removed 4 bases from V and 2 bases from J; junction bases left unmatched: 13. CDR3 length: 16 residues. The CDR3 here is CSATGQRDSLQETQYF. Written as DNA, the CDR3 is TGCAGTGCTACCGGACAACGGGACAGTCTTCAAGAGACCCAGTACTTC.

The CDR3 loop reads CASSQYQQGRETQYF. The CDR3 bases are TGCGCCAGCAGTCAATATCAACAGGGTAGGGAGACCCAGTACTTC. This chain connects TRBV5-1 to TRBJ2-5; D possibly corresponds to TRBD1 (6 bases). Trimming pared 5 bases from V and 5 bases from J, leaving 19 bases between. The CDR3 is 15 residues long. Germline CDR1 SGHRS, CDR2 YFSETQ.

V and J are TRBV20-1 and TRBJ2-3; either TRBD1 or TRBD2 may supply D (6 bases each). V shed 6 bases and J shed 4 bases, with 14 bases lying between them. The CDR3 is made up of 13 amino acids. The germline V gene encodes CDR1 DFQATT and CDR2 SNEGSKA (reference sequence). This chain's CDR3 is CSAPVGGSDTQYF. In nucleotides, the CDR3 is TGCAGTGCCCCCGTAGGGGGGTCAGATACGCAGTATTTT.

This clonotype was counted only a few times. This rearrangement joins TRBV7-6 to TRBJ2-3, with 8 bases lining up with TRBD1. The CDR3 length is 16 residues. CDR1 and CDR2 (germline): SGHVS, FNYEAQ. V lost 4 bases and J lost 5; bases outside the gene matches: 11. The CDR3 DNA sequence: TGTGCCAGCAGCTCTACATTAGGACAGGGAGGAGATACGCAGTATTTT. This translates into CASSSTLGQGGDTQYF.

The chain combines TRBV24-1 with TRBJ2-3, with TRBD1 matching 7 bases. The CDR3 is 15 amino acids. CDR1 and CDR2 (germline): KGHDR, SFDVKD. The J segment lost 4 bases and the V segment lost 3 bases, leaving 6 bases of the junction unmatched. The CDR3 loop reads CATSDTRQGPDTQYF. CDR3 DNA sequence: TGTGCCACCAGTGATACCCGACAGGGTCCAGATACGCAGTATTTT.

This clonotype was detected only a few times. The chain couples TRBV3-1 to TRBJ2-5; 9 nucleotides align to TRBD2. The CDR3 is 15 residues long. The V and J ends lost 4 bases and 2 bases, in that order; junction bases with no gene match: 5. CDR1 and CDR2 from the germline V gene are LGHDT and YNNKEL (reference sequence). CDR3: CASSPRLAEQETQYF. CDR3 nucleotides: TGTGCCAGCAGCCCACGACTAGCGGAACAAGAGACCCAGTACTTC.

This clonotype was found a few times. The V and J genes are TRBV6-1 and TRBJ1-2; D is unclear. The CDR3 has 11 amino acids. The V end lost 8 bases, the J end lost 2 bases, and 6 bases lay between the germline ends. Germline V gene sequence: CDR1 MNHNS, CDR2 SASEGT. CDR3 nucleotide sequence: TGTGCCAGCCGGTTAAACTATGGCTACACCTTC. This gives the protein CASRLNYGYTF.

This clonotype was observed a handful of times. The V call is TRBV5-5, the J call TRBJ1-5; 8 nucleotides match TRBD1. After removal of 4 bases from V and 3 bases from J, the junction contained 6 bases not matched to a gene. The CDR3 spans 15 residues. Germline CDR1 is SGHKS and CDR2 is YYEKEE (reference sequence). The CDR3 protein is CASSPRTGNNQPQHF. In nucleotides, the CDR3 is TGTGCCAGCAGCCCCCGGACAGGGAACAATCAGCCCCAGCATTTT.

This chain links TRBV7-9 with TRBJ2-3; D tentatively fits TRBD1 or TRBD2 (5 bases each). The CDR3 covers 16 residues. V was clipped by 5 bases and J by 0 bases, with 15 bases between them. Germline V gene lookup returns CDR1 SEHNR and CDR2 FQNEAQ (reference sequence). CDR3 nucleotides: TGTGCCAGCAGCCCAAAGAGGGCAGGGAGCACAGATACGCAGTATTTT. It encodes CASSPKRAGSTDTQYF.